This T cell receptor beta chain comes out of a study of CD8+ T cells in alopecia areata. The germline V and J ends were trimmed by 7 bases and 5 bases, with 15 bases remaining between them. Per the germline V gene, CDR1 is SNHLY and CDR2 is FYNNEI. The CDR3 consists of 14 residues. RNA, once extracted, was reverse transcribed into cDNA for use as the sequencing template. The repertoire was sequenced with immunoSEQ multiplex PCR; TCRdb's copy has only in-frame clones and lacks some. The table shows under 300,000 clones, with 67% occurring only once. The receptor comes from a human donor with alopecia areata. The rearrangement joins TRBV2 to TRBJ2-1, with D unclear. The sequenced sample was CD4+ T cells sorted from blood, obtained at week 0. The CDR3 region has the DNA TGTGCCAGCATTCAAGAGGCTTCTAACAATGAGCAGTTCTTC. This codes for CASIQEASNNEQFF.